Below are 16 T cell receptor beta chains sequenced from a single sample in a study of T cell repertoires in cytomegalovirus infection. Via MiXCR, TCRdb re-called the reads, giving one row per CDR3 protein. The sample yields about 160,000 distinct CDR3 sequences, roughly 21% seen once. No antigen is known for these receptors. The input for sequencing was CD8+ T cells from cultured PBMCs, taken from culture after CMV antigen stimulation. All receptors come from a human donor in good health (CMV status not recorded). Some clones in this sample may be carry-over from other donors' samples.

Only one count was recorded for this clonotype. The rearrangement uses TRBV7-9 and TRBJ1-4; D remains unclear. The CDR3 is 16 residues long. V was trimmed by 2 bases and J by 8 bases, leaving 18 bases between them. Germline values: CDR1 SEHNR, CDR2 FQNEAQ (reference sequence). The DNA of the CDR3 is TGTGCCAGCAGCTTACGGGCGAGTTTAGATCGGGAAAAACTGTTTTTT. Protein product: CASSLRASLDREKLFF.

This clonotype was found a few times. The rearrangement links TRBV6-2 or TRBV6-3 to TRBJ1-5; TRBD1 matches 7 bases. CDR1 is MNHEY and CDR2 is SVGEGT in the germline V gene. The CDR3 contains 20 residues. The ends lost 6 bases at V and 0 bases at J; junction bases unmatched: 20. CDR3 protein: CASRYRRSNGQAYSNQPQHF. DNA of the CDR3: TGTGCCAGCAGGTATCGAAGGTCCAACGGACAGGCTTATAGCAATCAGCCCCAGCATTTT.

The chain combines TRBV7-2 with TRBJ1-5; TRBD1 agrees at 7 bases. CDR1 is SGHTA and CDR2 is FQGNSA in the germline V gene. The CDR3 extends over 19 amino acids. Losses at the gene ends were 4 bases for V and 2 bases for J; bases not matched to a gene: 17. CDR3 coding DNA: TGTGCCAGCAGCTCAAACAGGGGCAAGGGATATATGGGCAATCAGCCCCAGCATTTT. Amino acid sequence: CASSSNRGKGYMGNQPQHF.

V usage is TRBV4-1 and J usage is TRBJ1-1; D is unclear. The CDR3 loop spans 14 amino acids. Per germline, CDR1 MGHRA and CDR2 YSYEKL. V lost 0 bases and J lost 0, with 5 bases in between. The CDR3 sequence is CASSQEEVNTEAFF. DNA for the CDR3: TGCGCCAGCAGCCAAGAAGAAGTGAACACTGAAGCTTTCTTT.

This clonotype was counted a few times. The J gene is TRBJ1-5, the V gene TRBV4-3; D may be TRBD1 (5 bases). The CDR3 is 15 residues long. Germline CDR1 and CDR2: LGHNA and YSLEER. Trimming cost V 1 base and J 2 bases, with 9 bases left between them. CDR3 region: CASSQGVGGNQPQHF. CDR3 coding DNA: TGCGCCAGCAGCCAAGGCGTAGGGGGCAATCAGCCCCAGCATTTT.

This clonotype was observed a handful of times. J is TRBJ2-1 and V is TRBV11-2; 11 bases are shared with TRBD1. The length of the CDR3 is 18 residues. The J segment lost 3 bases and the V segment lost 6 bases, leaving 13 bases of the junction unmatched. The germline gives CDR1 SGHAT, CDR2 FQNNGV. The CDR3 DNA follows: TGTGCCAGCAGTCTAATCCGGGACAGGGGGACAAACTACAATGAGCAGTTCTTC. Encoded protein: CASSLIRDRGTNYNEQFF.

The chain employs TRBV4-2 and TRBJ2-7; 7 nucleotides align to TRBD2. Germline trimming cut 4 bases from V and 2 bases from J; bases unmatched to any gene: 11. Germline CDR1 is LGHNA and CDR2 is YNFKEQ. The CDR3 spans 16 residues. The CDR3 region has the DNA TGTGCCAGCAGCCTGGGTGGGGGGGGATCAGCCTACGAGCAGTACTTC. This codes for CASSLGGGGSAYEQYF.

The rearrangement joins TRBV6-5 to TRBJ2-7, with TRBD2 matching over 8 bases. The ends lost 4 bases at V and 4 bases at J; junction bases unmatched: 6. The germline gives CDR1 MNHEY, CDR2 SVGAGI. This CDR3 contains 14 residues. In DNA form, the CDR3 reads TGTGCCAGCAGTTTAATAGCGGGGCCTTACGAGCAGTACTTC. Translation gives CASSLIAGPYEQYF.

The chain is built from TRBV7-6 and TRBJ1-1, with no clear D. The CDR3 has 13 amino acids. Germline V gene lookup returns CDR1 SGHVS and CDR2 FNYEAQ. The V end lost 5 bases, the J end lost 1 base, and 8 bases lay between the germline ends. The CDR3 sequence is CASSQRGNTEAFF. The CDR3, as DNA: TGTGCCAGCAGCCAACGGGGGAACACTGAAGCTTTCTTT.

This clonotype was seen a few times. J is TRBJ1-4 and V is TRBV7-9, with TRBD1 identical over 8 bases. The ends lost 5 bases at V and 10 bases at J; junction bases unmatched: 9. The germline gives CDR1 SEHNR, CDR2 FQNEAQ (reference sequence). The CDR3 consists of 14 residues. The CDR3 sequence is CASSPRTGWGKLFF. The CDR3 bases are TGTGCCAGCAGCCCCCGGACAGGGTGGGGAAAACTGTTTTTT.

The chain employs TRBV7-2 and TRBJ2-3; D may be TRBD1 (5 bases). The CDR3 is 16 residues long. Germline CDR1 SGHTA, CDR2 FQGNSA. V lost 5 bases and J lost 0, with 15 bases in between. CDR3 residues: CASSDNVAGSTDTQYF. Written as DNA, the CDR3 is TGTGCCAGCAGCGACAATGTAGCAGGGAGCACAGATACGCAGTATTTT.

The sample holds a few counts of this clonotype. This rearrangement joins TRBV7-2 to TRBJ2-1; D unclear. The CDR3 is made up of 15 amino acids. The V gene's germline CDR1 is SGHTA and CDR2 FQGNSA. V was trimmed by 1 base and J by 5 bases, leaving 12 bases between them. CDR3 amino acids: CASSLVAARNNEQFF. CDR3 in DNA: TGTGCCAGCAGCTTAGTAGCAGCACGGAACAATGAGCAGTTCTTC.

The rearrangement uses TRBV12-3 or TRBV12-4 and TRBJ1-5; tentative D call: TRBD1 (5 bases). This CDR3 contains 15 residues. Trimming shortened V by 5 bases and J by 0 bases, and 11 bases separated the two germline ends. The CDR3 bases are TGTGCCAGCAGTCCCGAAGGGGATAGCAATCAGCCCCAGCATTTT. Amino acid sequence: CASSPEGDSNQPQHF.

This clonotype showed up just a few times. The CDR3 loop reads CASSTGWRSPLHF. The CDR3 region has the DNA TGTGCCAGCAGTACAGGGTGGAGGTCACCCCTCCACTTT. This rearrangement joins TRBV12-3 or TRBV12-4 to TRBJ1-6, with D possibly being TRBD1 (6 bases). V gave up 5 bases and J gave up 10 bases, with 12 bases separating them. There are 13 residues in the CDR3.

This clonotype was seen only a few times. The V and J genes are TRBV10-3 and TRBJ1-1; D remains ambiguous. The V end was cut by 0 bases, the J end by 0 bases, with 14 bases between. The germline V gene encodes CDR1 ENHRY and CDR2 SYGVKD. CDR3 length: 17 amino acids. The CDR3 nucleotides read TGTGCCATCAGTGAGTCCTCCAGACTAGGAATGAACACTGAAGCTTTCTTT. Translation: CAISESSRLGMNTEAFF.

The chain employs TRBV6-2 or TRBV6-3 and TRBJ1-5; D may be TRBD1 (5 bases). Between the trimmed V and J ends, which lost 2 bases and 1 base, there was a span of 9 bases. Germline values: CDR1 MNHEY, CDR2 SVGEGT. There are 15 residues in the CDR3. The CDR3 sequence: CASSYEGTSNQPQHF. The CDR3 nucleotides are TGTGCCAGCAGTTACGAGGGGACGAGCAATCAGCCCCAGCATTTT.